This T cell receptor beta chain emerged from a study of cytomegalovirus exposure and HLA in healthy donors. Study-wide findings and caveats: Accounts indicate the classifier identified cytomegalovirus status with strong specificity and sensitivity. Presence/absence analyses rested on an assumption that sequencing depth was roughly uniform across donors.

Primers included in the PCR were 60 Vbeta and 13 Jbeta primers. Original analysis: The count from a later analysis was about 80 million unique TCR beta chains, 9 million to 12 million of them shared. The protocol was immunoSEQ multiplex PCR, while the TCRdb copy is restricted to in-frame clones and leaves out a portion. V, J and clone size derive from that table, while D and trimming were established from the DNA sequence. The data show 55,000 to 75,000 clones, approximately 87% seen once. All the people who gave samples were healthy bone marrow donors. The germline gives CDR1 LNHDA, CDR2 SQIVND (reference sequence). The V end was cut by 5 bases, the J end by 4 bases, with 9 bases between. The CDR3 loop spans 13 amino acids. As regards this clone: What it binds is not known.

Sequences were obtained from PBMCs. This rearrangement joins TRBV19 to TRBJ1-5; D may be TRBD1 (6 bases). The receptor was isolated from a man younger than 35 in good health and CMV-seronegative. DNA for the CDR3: TGTGCCAGTAGTTACAGGGTAAATCAGCCCCAGCATTTT. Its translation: CASSYRVNQPQHF.